This is a list of T cell receptor beta chains from one sample in a study of pediatric ulcerative colitis. Libraries were prepared by immunoSEQ multiplex PCR; TCRdb keeps only in-frame clonotypes and omits some of them. In the table there are about 64,000 clones, approximately 87% of which are singletons. The specimen sequenced was blood. The receptors originated from a boy between 10 and 17 years old with severe ulcerative colitis. The CDR3 runs from the conserved cysteine through the conserved F or W. The order of the fields is D gene, J gene, V gene, clone size, CDR3 protein, CDR3 DNA. A D gene is named only where the DNA matches it firmly. Rows give clone size only sometimes, using once, few, many, or a class for an expanded clone.

.	TRBJ1-2	TRBV9	.	CASSEGQTDYGYTF	TGTGCCAGCAGCGAAGGACAGACGGACTATGGCTACACCTTC
.	TRBJ2-7	TRBV5-6	.	CASREVSDSEQYF	TGTGCCAGCAGGGAGGTTAGTGATTCCGAGCAGTACTTC
.	TRBJ2-7	TRBV4-1	.	CASSQDMEGLDEQYF	TGCGCCAGCAGCCAAGATATGGAGGGACTGGACGAGCAGTACTTC
TRBD2	TRBJ2-3	TRBV7-9	.	CASSLPSGSSDTQYF	TGTGCCAGCAGTCTCCCTAGCGGGAGTTCAGATACGCAGTATTTT
TRBD1	TRBJ1-2	TRBV10-3	few	CASSSGTGGAYGYTF	TGTGCCAGCAGTTCCGGTACAGGGGGCGCCTATGGCTACACCTTC
TRBD1	TRBJ2-5	TRBV2	.	CASPRTGGEGPRQETQYF	TGTGCCAGTCCGCGGACAGGGGGAGAGGGACCACGCCAAGAGACCCAGTACTTC
TRBD2	TRBJ2-7	TRBV4-3	.	CASSQGLAGSYEQYF	TGCGCCAGCAGCCAAGGACTAGCGGGCTCCTACGAGCAGTACTTC
.	TRBJ2-7	TRBV6-5	.	CASSYGGTTSYEQYF	TGTGCCAGCAGTTACGGCGGGACAACCTCCTACGAGCAGTACTTC
.	TRBJ2-1	TRBV6-5	.	CASSYWEYNEQFF	TGTGCCAGCAGTTACTGGGAATACAATGAGCAGTTCTTC
.	TRBJ2-3	TRBV2	.	CASSEVRRDLTDTQYF	TGTGCCAGCAGTGAAGTAAGGCGGGACCTCACAGATACGCAGTATTTT